One sample yielded the 27 T cell receptor beta chains listed below, sequenced in a study of OX40 agonist ivuxolimab in advanced cancers. Profiled with immunoSEQ multiplex PCR; TCRdb holds only in-frame clones, not every one. The table shows fewer than 90,000 clones, with around 87% occurring only once. The starting material was CD4+ or CD8+ T cells sorted from blood, obtained in a trial of the OX40 agonist ivuxolimab. These TCRs come from an adult with an advanced solid tumor such as melanoma, head and neck, liver or kidney cancer.

The chain links TRBV5-1 to TRBJ2-3; TRBD1 or TRBD2 may be the D gene (5 bases each). V was cut by 0 bases and J by 6 bases, with 17 bases left in between. Germline assignment: CDR1 SGHRS and CDR2 YFSETQ. This CDR3 is built from 16 residues. The CDR3 DNA reads as TGCGCCAGCAGCTTGGCCCCAGGGAGAGGGATGGATACGCAGTATTTT. It is translated as CASSLAPGRGMDTQYF.

This chain joins TRBV28 and TRBJ2-7; D not certain. Germline V lookup: CDR1 MDHEN, CDR2 SYDVKM. The CDR3 loop spans 14 amino acids. V was clipped by 4 bases and J by 1 base, with 11 bases between them. The CDR3 here is CASSSLKNSYEQYF. In DNA, the CDR3 is TGTGCCAGCAGTTCGCTCAAAAATTCCTACGAGCAGTACTTC.

This clone counts as medium-sized. As DNA, the CDR3 is TGTGCCAGCAGCCGGCGGGAGGGTGGCAATGAGCAGTTCTTC. This encodes CASSRREGGNEQFF. The chain links TRBV6-5 to TRBJ2-1, with 9 bases fitting TRBD2. Germline-derived CDR1 and CDR2 are MNHEY and SVGAGI. The CDR3 is made up of 14 amino acids. With 6 bases clipped from V and 6 bases from J, the junction kept 6 bases outside the gene matches.

V is TRBV7-2 and J is TRBJ2-7; 8 positions agree with TRBD1. The germline V gene has CDR1 SGHTA and CDR2 FQGNSA. The CDR3 spans 15 residues. Trimming took 6 bases from V and 6 from J; bases not matched to a gene: 13. This CDR3 is CASRENTGGRGEQYF. The CDR3, as DNA: TGTGCCAGCAGGGAGAATACAGGGGGGAGAGGCGAGCAGTACTTC.

V gene TRBV28 combines with J gene TRBJ2-2, with 7 nucleotides matching TRBD1. The V and J ends lost 5 bases and 6 bases, in that order; junction bases with no gene match: 3. The germline V gene has CDR1 MDHEN and CDR2 SYDVKM. This CDR3 spans 13 amino acids. The CDR3 sequence is CASSRDRAGELFF. CDR3 nucleotides: TGTGCCAGCAGTAGAGACAGGGCCGGGGAGCTGTTTTTT.

This clone was observed once. The rearrangement uses TRBV12-5 and TRBJ2-5; 7 positions agree with TRBD2. The tail of the sequence fits TRBJ2-7 better, so the J call may be wrong. CDR1 and CDR2 from the germline V gene are LGHNT and FRNRAP. The CDR3 has 13 amino acids. This chain's CDR3 is CASGLVGGYEQYF. The CDR3, as DNA: TGTGCTAGTGGTTTGGTGGGGGGGTACGAGCAGTACTTC.

This chain connects TRBV9 to TRBJ1-1, with a possible D match to TRBD1 (5 bases). Trimming took off 0 bases at V and 4 bases at J, with 13 bases between the two ends. CDR1 is SGDLS and CDR2 is YYNGEE in the germline V gene. The CDR3 has 15 residues. This chain's CDR3 is CASSVGPGGGTEAFF. Written as DNA, the CDR3 is TGTGCCAGCAGCGTAGGGCCCGGGGGGGGCACTGAAGCTTTCTTT.

V gene TRBV7-2 combines with J gene TRBJ2-1; D remains unclear. V was shortened by 5 bases and J by 9 bases, with 8 bases between the two germline ends. CDR3 length: 11 residues. From germline, CDR1 is SGHTA and CDR2 FQGNSA. As DNA, the CDR3 is TGTGCCAGCAGCCGTCTTAGTGAGCAGTTCTTC. It is translated as CASSRLSEQFF.

The chain combines TRBV19 with TRBJ1-1; D remains unclear. The CDR3 loop spans 12 amino acids. Germline CDR1 LNHDA, CDR2 SQIVND (reference sequence). V was pared by 3 bases and J by 6 bases, with 8 bases between. CDR3 region: CASSMLLSEAFF. The DNA for the CDR3 is TGTGCCAGTAGTATGCTATTATCTGAAGCTTTCTTT.

The V gene is TRBV4-2, the J gene TRBJ1-5; D perhaps matches TRBD1 (5 bases). The CDR3 loop spans 16 amino acids. V lost 2 bases and J lost 1, with 12 bases in between. Germline V lookup: CDR1 LGHNA, CDR2 YNFKEQ. In DNA form, the CDR3 reads TGTGCCAGCAGCCAAAACGTCCGGGACAGCAATCAGCCCCAGCATTTT. Translation gives CASSQNVRDSNQPQHF.

The chain combines TRBV6-5 with TRBJ1-6; D is undetermined. The V end lost 7 bases, the J end lost 13 bases, and 17 bases lay between the germline ends. The CDR3 extends over 13 amino acids. Germline CDR1 and CDR2: MNHEY and SVGAGI. CDR3 amino acids: CASTLDGGSPLHF. The DNA of the CDR3 is TGTGCCAGCACCTTGGACGGCGGTTCGCCCCTCCACTTT.

Here the CDR3 DNA reads TGTGCCAGTAGTCCCGCTAACTATGGCTACACCTTC. Translated: CASSPANYGYTF. V and J are TRBV19 and TRBJ1-2; no reliable D call. Germline V gene sequence: CDR1 LNHDA, CDR2 SQIVND (reference sequence). The ends were cut back, 5 bases at V and 0 bases at J, with 4 bases in the middle. This CDR3 contains 12 residues.

The chain recombines TRBV6-5 with TRBJ2-1; TRBD2 might be the D (6 bases). The germline V and J ends were trimmed by 11 bases and 10 bases, with 18 bases remaining between them. Per the germline V gene, CDR1 is MNHEY and CDR2 is SVGAGI. The CDR3 spans 12 residues. CDR3 region: CAAGRQRGEQFF. CDR3 DNA: TGTGCCGCGGGACGCCAAAGGGGCGAGCAGTTCTTC.

The sample holds one count of this clone. The chain joins TRBV7-2 to TRBJ2-1, with unresolved D. The CDR3 has 17 residues. Germline V gene sequence: CDR1 SGHTA, CDR2 FQGNSA. Trimming pared 3 bases from V and 2 bases from J, leaving 17 bases between. In DNA, the CDR3 is TGTGCCAGCAGCTTGGCCGGGCCGTCCCCCACCTACAATGAGCAGTTCTTC. Its translation is CASSLAGPSPTYNEQFF.

The chain links TRBV7-3 to TRBJ2-3, with D perhaps TRBD2 (7 bases). Germline loops: CDR1 SGHTA, CDR2 FQGTGA. V was trimmed by 5 bases and J by 0 bases, leaving 12 bases between them. The CDR3 totals 15 residues. CDR3 sequence (DNA): TGTGCCAGCAGCCGCGGGGGCCTTAGCACAGATACGCAGTATTTT. This sequence encodes CASSRGGLSTDTQYF. Looking up the rest from reference TRBV7-3 and TRBJ2-3 gives the full variable domain: GAGVSQTPSNKVTEKGKYVELRCDPISGHTALYWYRQSLGQGPEFLIYFQGTGAADDSGLPNDRFFAVRPEGSVSTLKIQRTERGDSAVYLCASSRGGLSTDTQYFGPGTRLTVL.

The V and J genes are TRBV6-5 and TRBJ2-3, with a possible D match to TRBD1 (6 bases). This CDR3 is built from 15 residues. With 6 bases removed from V and 8 bases from J, the gap between germline ends came to 21 bases. Germline CDR1 MNHEY, CDR2 SVGAGI. In DNA form, the CDR3 reads TGTGCCAGCAGCCACGACAGGCTCCGCGAGAGTACGCAGTATTTT. Translation gives CASSHDRLRESTQYF.

This chain connects TRBV27 to TRBJ2-3; D call uncertain. V was pared by 0 bases and J by 0 bases, with 1 base between. The CDR3 is made up of 13 amino acids. Germline CDR1 is MNHEY and CDR2 is SMNVEV (reference sequence). The DNA of the CDR3 is TGTGCCAGCAGTTTATCGAGCACAGATACGCAGTATTTT. Translation gives CASSLSSTDTQYF.

V is TRBV5-1 and J is TRBJ1-2; D is unresolved. CDR1 is SGHRS and CDR2 is YFSETQ in the germline V gene. The length of the CDR3 is 13 residues. Deletions cut 0 bases from V and 4 bases from J, with 7 bases between. CDR3 nucleotides: TGCGCCAGCAGCTTGGACGACCGCTATGGCTACACCTTC. Residues: CASSLDDRYGYTF.

The rearrangement joins TRBV6-1 to TRBJ2-1; D ambiguous. Looked up from germline, CDR1 is MNHNS and CDR2 is SASEGT. The length of the CDR3 is 11 residues. The V and J ends lost 4 bases and 5 bases respectively, with 3 bases between them. CDR3 sequence (DNA): TGTGCCAGCAGTGGGCACAATGAGCAGTTCTTC. This translates into CASSGHNEQFF.

This chain uses TRBV28 with TRBJ1-1; weak D call: TRBD1 (5 bases). CDR1 is MDHEN, CDR2 SYDVKM, per germline. V dropped 6 bases and J dropped 6 bases, with 14 bases sitting between them. CDR3 size: 13 residues. The CDR3 DNA follows: TGTGCCAGCAGACCTACAGGCTCGCCTGAAGCTTTCTTT. Translating gives CASRPTGSPEAFF.

The CDR3 region is CASSQAKAGGEKLFF. CDR3 sequence (DNA): TGCGCCAGCAGCCAAGCGAAGGCAGGAGGGGAAAAACTGTTTTTT. V and J are TRBV4-3 and TRBJ1-4; D not certain. This CDR3 comprises 15 residues. Germline CDR1 LGHNA, CDR2 YSLEER. The V and J ends lost 1 base and 8 bases respectively, with 14 bases between them.

The chain has TRBV18 and TRBJ2-5; D not certain. The germline V and J ends were trimmed by 4 bases and 3 bases, with 6 bases remaining between them. Germline V lookup: CDR1 KGHSH, CDR2 LQKENI. The CDR3 contains 12 residues. The CDR3 region is CASSLEEETQYF. The CDR3 region has the DNA TGTGCCAGCTCACTCGAGGAAGAGACCCAGTACTTC.

The V call is TRBV2, the J call TRBJ1-6; 7 nucleotides align to TRBD1. Losses at the gene ends were 4 bases for V and 6 bases for J; bases not matched to a gene: 6. This CDR3 is 15 amino acids long. CDR1 and CDR2 (germline): SNHLY, FYNNEI. The CDR3 DNA is TGTGCCAGCAGTGGACAGGGCCTTTCTAATTCACCCCTCCACTTT. It specifies CASSGQGLSNSPLHF.

The CDR3 DNA is TGTGCCAGCACAACAAACAGGGACGGTATCGCTTTCTTT. This encodes CASTTNRDGIAFF. This chain uses TRBV6-6 with TRBJ1-1; D may be TRBD1 (6 bases). This CDR3 has 13 residues. The V end was cut by 7 bases, the J end by 11 bases, with 20 bases between. Germline V gene data show CDR1 as MNHNY and CDR2 as SVGAGI (reference sequence).

The CDR3, as DNA: TGCGCCAGCAGCTTGGTACACTGGAACACCGGGGAGCTGTTTTTT. It yields the protein CASSLVHWNTGELFF. This chain connects TRBV5-1 to TRBJ2-2, with unresolved D. The germline CDR1 and CDR2 sequences are SGHRS and YFSETQ. Trimming stripped 0 bases from V and 1 base from J, with 7 bases between. The CDR3 has 15 residues.

The chain joins TRBV27 to TRBJ2-7; a possible D gene is TRBD2 (5 bases). The length of the CDR3 is 13 residues. Trimming stripped 3 bases from V and 5 bases from J, with 11 bases between. The germline V gene has CDR1 MNHEY and CDR2 SMNVEV (reference sequence). Written as DNA, the CDR3 is TGTGCCAGCAGTTTCAGTGGGGAGAACGAGCAGTACTTC. It encodes CASSFSGENEQYF.

The rearrangement joins TRBV7-9 to TRBJ2-1; TRBD1 aligns across 9 bases. V shed 7 bases and J 4 bases; nucleotides not matched to a gene: 2. Germline-derived CDR1 and CDR2 are SEHNR and FQNEAQ (reference sequence). The CDR3 loop spans 13 amino acids. The CDR3 coding sequence is TGTGCCAGCAACAGGGGGCCGTACAATGAGCAGTTCTTC. This gives the protein CASNRGPYNEQFF.